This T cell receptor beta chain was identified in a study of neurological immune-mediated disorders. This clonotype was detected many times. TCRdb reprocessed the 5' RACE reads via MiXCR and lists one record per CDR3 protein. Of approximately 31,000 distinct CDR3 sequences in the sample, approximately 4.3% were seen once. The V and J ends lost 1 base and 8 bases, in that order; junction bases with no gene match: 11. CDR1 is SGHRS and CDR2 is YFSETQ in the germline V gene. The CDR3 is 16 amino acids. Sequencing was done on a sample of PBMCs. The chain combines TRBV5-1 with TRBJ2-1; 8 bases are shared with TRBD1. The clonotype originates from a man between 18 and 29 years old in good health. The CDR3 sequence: CASSLTGQGPIDEQFF. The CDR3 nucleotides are TGCGCCAGCAGCTTGACTGGACAGGGTCCAATTGATGAGCAGTTCTTC.